This is a list of T cell receptor beta chains from one sample in a study of cytomegalovirus exposure and HLA in healthy donors. Method: immunoSEQ multiplex PCR; TCRdb's copy keeps in-frame clones and lacks some. Counted here are hundreds of thousands of clones, approximately 90% occurring once; the ten biggest clones make up roughly 0.83%. The sequenced sample consisted of PBMCs. Receptor source: a woman aged 18-29 years in good health and CMV-seronegative. Both conserved end residues are part of each CDR3. A D gene is named only where the DNA matches it firmly. Rows may omit the clone size; those that give it use once, few, many or a size class.

CDR3 protein	V gene	D gene	J gene	clone size
CSVALQKKNTEAFF	TRBV29-1	-	TRBJ1-1	-
CASSRVSTPQETQYF	TRBV2	-	TRBJ2-5	few
CASKQVAGEKLFF	TRBV5-4	-	TRBJ1-4	-
CASSLGGIFSYEQYF	TRBV6-6	-	TRBJ2-7	-
CSSSSGELEAFF	TRBV29-1	-	TRBJ1-1	many
CASSPIGRGRGSEKLFF	TRBV28	-	TRBJ1-4	-
CASSPLYEQYF	TRBV28	-	TRBJ2-7	few
CATSRDRGGGAVNTEAFF	TRBV15	TRBD1	TRBJ1-1	-
CSVGSRPGEYEQYF	TRBV29-1	-	TRBJ2-7	-
CASRPRQGVSGNTIYF	TRBV4-1	TRBD1	TRBJ1-3	-
CASSRPGGSGTGELFF	TRBV5-4	TRBD2	TRBJ2-2	once
CASSRKRNLAGAPHEQFF	TRBV4-1	TRBD2	TRBJ2-1	-
CASSQDELAGASTDTQYF	TRBV4-2	TRBD2	TRBJ2-3	-
CASSLRLATDTQYF	TRBV11-2	TRBD2	TRBJ2-3	-
CASSLVRGNTEAFF	TRBV5-5	-	TRBJ1-1	-
CASSFGGLAGRYNEQFF	TRBV5-4	TRBD2	TRBJ2-1	-